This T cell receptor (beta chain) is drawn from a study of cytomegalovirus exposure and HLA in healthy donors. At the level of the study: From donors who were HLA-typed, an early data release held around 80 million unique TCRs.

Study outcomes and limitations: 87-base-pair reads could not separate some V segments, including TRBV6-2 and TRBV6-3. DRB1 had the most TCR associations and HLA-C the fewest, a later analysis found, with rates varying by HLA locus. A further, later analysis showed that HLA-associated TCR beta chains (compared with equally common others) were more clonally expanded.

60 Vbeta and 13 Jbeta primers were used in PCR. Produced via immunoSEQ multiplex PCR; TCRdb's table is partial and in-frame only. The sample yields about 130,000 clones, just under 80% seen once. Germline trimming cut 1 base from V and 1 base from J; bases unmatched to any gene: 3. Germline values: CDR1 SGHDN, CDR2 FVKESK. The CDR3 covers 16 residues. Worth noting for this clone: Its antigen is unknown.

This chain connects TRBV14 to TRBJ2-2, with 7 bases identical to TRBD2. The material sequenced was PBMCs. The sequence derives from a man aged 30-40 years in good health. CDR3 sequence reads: CASSQGRGMNTGELFF. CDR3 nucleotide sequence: TGTGCCAGCAGCCAAGGGCGGGGGATGAACACCGGGGAGCTGTTTTTT.